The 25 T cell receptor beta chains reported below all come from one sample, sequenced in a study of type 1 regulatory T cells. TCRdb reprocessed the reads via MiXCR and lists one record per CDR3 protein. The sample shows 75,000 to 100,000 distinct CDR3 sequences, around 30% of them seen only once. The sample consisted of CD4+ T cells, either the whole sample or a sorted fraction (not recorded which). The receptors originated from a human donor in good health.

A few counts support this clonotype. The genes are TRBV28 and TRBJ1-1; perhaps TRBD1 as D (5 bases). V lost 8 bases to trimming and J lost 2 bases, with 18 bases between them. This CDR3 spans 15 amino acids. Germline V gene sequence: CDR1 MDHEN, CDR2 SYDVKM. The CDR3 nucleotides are TGTGCCAGCCCAGGGAGGTCTGGGGCCAACACTGAAGCTTTCTTT. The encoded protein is CASPGRSGANTEAFF.

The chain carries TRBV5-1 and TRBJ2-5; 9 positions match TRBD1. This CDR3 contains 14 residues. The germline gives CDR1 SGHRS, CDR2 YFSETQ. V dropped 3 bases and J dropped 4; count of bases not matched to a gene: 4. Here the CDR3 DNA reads TGCGCCAGCAGCTCAAAACAGGGGGCAGAGACCCAGTACTTC. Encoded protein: CASSSKQGAETQYF.

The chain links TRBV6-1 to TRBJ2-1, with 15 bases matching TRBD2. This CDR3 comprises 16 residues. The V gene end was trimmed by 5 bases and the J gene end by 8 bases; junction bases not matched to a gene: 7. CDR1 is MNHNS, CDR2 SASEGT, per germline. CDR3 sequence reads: CASSTGLAGGHYEQFF. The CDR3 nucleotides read TGTGCCAGCAGTACCGGACTAGCGGGAGGGCACTATGAGCAGTTCTTC.

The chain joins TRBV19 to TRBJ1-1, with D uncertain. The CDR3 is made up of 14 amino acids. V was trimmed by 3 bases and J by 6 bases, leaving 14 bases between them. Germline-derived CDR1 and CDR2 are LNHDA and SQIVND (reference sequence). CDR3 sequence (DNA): TGTGCCAGTAGTATCGCGGGCCAAGGAGCTGAAGCTTTCTTT. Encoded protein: CASSIAGQGAEAFF. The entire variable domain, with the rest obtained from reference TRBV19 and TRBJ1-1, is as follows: DGGITQSPKYLFRKEGQNVTLSCEQNLNHDAMYWYRQDPGQGLRLIYYSQIVNDFQKGDIAEGYSVSREKKESFPLTVTSAQKNPTAFYLCASSIAGQGAEAFFGQGTRLTVV.

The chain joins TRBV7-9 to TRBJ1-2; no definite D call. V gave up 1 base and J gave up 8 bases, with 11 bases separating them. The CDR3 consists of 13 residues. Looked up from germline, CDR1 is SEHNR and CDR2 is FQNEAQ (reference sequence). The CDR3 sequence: CASSLEEGLGYTF. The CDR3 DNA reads TGTGCCAGCAGCTTAGAGGAAGGGTTGGGCTACACCTTC.

The CDR3 sequence is CASSWSSGSGSYEQYF. CDR3 coding DNA: TGCGCCAGCAGCTGGTCTAGCGGGAGCGGTTCCTACGAGCAGTACTTC. The V and J genes are TRBV5-1 and TRBJ2-7; 10 positions agree with TRBD2. Germline lookup yields CDR1 SGHRS and CDR2 YFSETQ. The J segment lost 1 base and the V segment lost 3 bases, leaving 7 bases of the junction unmatched. The CDR3 is made up of 16 amino acids.

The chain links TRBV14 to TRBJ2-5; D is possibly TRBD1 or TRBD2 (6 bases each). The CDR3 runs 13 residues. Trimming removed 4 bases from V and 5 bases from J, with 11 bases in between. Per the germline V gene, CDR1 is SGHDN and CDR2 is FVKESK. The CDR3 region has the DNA TGTGCCAGCAGCCCCCGGGGGCTGGAGACCCAGTACTTC. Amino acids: CASSPRGLETQYF.

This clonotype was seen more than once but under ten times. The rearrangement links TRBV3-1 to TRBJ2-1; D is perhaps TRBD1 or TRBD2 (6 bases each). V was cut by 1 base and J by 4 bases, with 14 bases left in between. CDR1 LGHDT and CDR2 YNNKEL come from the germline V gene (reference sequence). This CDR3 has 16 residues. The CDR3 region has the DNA TGTGCCAGCAGCCAAGCCGGTGGAGGGGGGTACAATGAGCAGTTCTTC. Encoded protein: CASSQAGGGGYNEQFF.

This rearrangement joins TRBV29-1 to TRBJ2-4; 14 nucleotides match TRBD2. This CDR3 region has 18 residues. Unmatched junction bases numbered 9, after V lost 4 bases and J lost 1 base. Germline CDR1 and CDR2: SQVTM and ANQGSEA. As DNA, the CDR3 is TGCAGCGTTGGCCCCGGGACTAGCGGGAGCGATGCCAAAAACATTCAGTACTTC. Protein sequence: CSVGPGTSGSDAKNIQYF.

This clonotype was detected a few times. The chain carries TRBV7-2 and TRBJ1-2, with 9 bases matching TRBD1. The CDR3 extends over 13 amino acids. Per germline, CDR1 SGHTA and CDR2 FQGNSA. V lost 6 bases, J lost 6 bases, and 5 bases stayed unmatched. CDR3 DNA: TGTGCCAGCAGGGACAGGGGTACCGATGGCTACACCTTC. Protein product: CASRDRGTDGYTF.

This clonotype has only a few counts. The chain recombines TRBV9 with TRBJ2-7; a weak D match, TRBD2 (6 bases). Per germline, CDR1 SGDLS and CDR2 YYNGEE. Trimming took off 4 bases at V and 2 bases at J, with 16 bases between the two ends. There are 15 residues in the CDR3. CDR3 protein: CASSLTGTGTYEQYF. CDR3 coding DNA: TGTGCCAGCAGCCTCACCGGGACTGGAACCTACGAGCAGTACTTC.

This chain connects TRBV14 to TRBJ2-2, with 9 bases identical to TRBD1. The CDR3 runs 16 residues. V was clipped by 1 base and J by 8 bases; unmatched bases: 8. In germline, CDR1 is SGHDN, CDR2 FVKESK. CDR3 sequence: CASSQGDRVISGELFF. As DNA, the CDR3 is TGTGCCAGCAGCCAAGGGGACAGGGTTATCTCTGGGGAGCTGTTTTTT.

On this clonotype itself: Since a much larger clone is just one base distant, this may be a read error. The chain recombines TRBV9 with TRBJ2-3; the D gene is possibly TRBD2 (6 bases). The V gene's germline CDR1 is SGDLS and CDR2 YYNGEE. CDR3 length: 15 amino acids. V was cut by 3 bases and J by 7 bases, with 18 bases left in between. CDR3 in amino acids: CASSAAGGNSYTQYF. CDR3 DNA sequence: TGTGCCAGCAGCGCCGCCGGCGGGAATTCGTATACGCAGTATTTT.

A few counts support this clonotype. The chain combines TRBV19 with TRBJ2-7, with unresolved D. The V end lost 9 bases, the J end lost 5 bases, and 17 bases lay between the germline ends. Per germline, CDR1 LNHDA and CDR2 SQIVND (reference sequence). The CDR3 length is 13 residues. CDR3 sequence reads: CARVRARPHEQYF. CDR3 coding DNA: TGTGCCAGAGTTCGGGCCAGACCCCACGAGCAGTACTTC.

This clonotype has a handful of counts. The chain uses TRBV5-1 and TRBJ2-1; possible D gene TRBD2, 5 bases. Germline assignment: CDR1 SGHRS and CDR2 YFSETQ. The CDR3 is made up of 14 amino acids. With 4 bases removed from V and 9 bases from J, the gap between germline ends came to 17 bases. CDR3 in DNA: TGCGCCAGCAGCGGGATACTAGATCACGGTGAGCAGTTCTTC. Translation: CASSGILDHGEQFF.

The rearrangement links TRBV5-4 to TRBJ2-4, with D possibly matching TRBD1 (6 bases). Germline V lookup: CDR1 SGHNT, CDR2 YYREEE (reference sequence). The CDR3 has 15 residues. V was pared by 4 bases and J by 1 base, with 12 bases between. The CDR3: CASSEGTNAKNIQYF. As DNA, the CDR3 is TGTGCCAGCAGCGAGGGGACAAACGCCAAAAACATTCAGTACTTC.

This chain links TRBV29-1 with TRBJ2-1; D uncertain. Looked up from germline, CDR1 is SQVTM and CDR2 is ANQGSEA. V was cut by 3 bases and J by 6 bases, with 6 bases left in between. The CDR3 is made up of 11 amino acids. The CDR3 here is CSVEWGNEQFF. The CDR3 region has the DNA TGCAGCGTTGAGTGGGGCAATGAGCAGTTCTTC.

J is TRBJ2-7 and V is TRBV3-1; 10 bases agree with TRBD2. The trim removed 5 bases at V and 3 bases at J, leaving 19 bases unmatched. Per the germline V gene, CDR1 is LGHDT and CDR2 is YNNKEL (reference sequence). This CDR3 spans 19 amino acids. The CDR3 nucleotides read TGTGCCAGCAGCGATCTAGCGGGAGAGGGAATTGTGTGTGGCTACGAGCAGTACTTC. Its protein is CASSDLAGEGIVCGYEQYF.

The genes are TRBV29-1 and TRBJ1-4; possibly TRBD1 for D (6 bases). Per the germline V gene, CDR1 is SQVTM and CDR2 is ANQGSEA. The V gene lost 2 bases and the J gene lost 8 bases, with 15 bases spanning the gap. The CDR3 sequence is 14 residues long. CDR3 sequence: CSVEPQAGQEKLFF. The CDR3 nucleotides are TGCAGCGTTGAACCGCAAGCGGGACAAGAAAAACTGTTTTTT. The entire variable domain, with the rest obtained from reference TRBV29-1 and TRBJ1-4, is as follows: SAVISQKPSRDICQRGTSLTIQCQVDSQVTMMFWYRQQPGQSLTLIATANQGSEATYESGFVIDKFPISRPNLTFSTLTVSNMSPEDSSIYLCSVEPQAGQEKLFFGSGTQLSVL.

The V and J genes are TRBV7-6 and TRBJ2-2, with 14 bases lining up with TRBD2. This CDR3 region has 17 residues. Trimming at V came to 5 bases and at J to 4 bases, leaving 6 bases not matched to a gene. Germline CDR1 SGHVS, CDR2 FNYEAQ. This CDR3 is CASSPRGLAGVTGELFF. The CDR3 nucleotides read TGTGCCAGCAGCCCACGGGGACTAGCGGGAGTCACCGGGGAGCTGTTTTTT.

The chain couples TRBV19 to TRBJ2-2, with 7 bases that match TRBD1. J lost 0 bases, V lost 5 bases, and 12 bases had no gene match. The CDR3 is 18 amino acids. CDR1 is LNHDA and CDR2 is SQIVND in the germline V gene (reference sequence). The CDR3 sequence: CASSPSTGINPNTGELFF. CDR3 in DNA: TGTGCCAGTAGTCCGTCGACAGGGATTAACCCGAACACCGGGGAGCTGTTTTTT.

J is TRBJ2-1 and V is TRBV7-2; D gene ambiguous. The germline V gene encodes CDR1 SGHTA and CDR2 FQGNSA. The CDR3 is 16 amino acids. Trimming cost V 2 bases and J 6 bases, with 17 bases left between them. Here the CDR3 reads CASSLTIRATSNEQFF. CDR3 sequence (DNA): TGTGCCAGCAGCTTAACAATTCGGGCAACCAGCAATGAGCAGTTCTTC.

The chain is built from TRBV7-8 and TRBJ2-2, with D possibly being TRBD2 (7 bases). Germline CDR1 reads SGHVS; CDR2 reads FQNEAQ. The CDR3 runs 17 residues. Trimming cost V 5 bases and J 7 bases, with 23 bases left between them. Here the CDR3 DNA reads TGTGCCAGCAGCCCTCGTCTGGAGGGGGGGCTTGGCGGGGAGCTGTTTTTT. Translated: CASSPRLEGGLGGELFF.

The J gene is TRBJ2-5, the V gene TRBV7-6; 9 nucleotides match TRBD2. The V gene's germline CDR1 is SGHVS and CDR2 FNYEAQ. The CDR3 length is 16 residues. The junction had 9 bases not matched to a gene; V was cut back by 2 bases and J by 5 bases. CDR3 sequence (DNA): TGTGCCAGCAGCTTAAGGTCTAGCGGGATTTTGGAGACCCAGTACTTC. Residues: CASSLRSSGILETQYF.

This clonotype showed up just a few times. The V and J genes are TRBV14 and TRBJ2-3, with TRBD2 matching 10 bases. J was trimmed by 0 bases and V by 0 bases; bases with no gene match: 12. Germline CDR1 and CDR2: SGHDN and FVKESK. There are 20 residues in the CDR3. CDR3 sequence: CASSQDVGSGRGPSTDTQYF. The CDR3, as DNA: TGTGCCAGCAGCCAAGACGTTGGAAGCGGGAGGGGACCTAGCACAGATACGCAGTATTTT.